The 12 T cell receptor beta chains in this list originate from one sample, sequenced in a study of blood T cell repertoires in COVID-19. Profiling relied on immunoSEQ multiplex PCR, and the TCRdb table lists in-frame clones only, not all of them. The table shows roughly 200,000 clones, with over 80% occurring only once. Material for sequencing was peripheral blood. Receptor source: a woman in her twenties or thirties with COVID-19, enrolled during active disease.

As concerns this clone: At the DNA level, this CDR3 is encoded by other sequences in the same sample as well. This chain uses TRBV9 with TRBJ1-3; no reliable D call. This CDR3 spans 14 amino acids. Trimming stripped 2 bases from V and 4 bases from J, with 10 bases between. In germline, CDR1 is SGDLS, CDR2 YYNGEE. Written as DNA, the CDR3 is TGTGCCAGCAGCGTTAGTGGAGGCGGAAACACCATATATTTT. Translation gives CASSVSGGGNTIYF.

J is TRBJ2-3 and V is TRBV9; 10 bases agree with TRBD2. Trimming took 2 bases from V and 1 from J; bases not matched to a gene: 4. The germline V gene encodes CDR1 SGDLS and CDR2 YYNGEE. The CDR3 length is 16 residues. The CDR3 DNA reads TGTGCCAGCAGCGTGTCCGGGACTAGCGGCACAGATACGCAGTATTTT. Amino acids: CASSVSGTSGTDTQYF.

This rearrangement joins TRBV6-2 or TRBV6-3 to TRBJ2-2; D is possibly TRBD2 (5 bases). The CDR3 has 17 amino acids. Germline CDR1 MNHEY, CDR2 SVGEGT. V dropped 4 bases and J dropped 0 bases, with 15 bases sitting between them. CDR3 region: CASSWSFRGANTGELFF. The CDR3 DNA sequence: TGTGCCAGCAGTTGGTCATTTCGGGGTGCGAACACCGGGGAGCTGTTTTTT.

The CDR3 is CASSQEGLAGGIYEQYF. CDR3 bases: TGCGCCAGCAGCCAAGAGGGACTAGCGGGAGGGATCTACGAGCAGTACTTC. V and J are TRBV4-3 and TRBJ2-7; 16 bases map to TRBD2. V dropped 0 bases and J dropped 3; count of bases not matched to a gene: 2. CDR3 length: 17 amino acids. Germline CDR1 and CDR2: LGHNA and YSLEER.

This sequence joins TRBV28 and TRBJ1-1; a possible D gene is TRBD1 (6 bases). Per germline, CDR1 MDHEN and CDR2 SYDVKM. V was trimmed by 8 bases and J by 11 bases, leaving 27 bases between them. The CDR3 spans 15 residues. CDR3 residues: CASGIISTGHDMAFF. The CDR3 nucleotides read TGTGCCAGCGGGATAATAAGCACGGGACATGATATGGCTTTCTTT.

The chain recombines TRBV9 with TRBJ1-4; D is undetermined. The CDR3 runs 14 residues. V lost 6 bases, J lost 4 bases, and 13 bases lay in between. The V gene's germline CDR1 is SGDLS and CDR2 YYNGEE. CDR3: CASKEGTGNEKLFF. CDR3 in DNA: TGTGCCAGCAAGGAGGGAACGGGTAATGAAAAACTGTTTTTT.

Comments on this clone: Other DNA sequences in the same sample also yield this CDR3. The chain carries TRBV18 and TRBJ1-2; TRBD1 matches at 9 bases. The CDR3 runs 14 residues. The V and J ends lost 4 bases and 3 bases, in that order; junction bases with no gene match: 3. Germline CDR1 KGHSH, CDR2 LQKENI. The CDR3: CASSRGQGDYGYTF. CDR3 nucleotides: TGTGCCAGCTCACGGGGACAGGGAGACTATGGCTACACCTTC.

The gene calls are TRBV9 and TRBJ1-1; D ambiguous. V gave up 0 bases and J gave up 2 bases, with 5 bases separating them. Germline V CDR1 and CDR2: SGDLS, YYNGEE. This CDR3 is built from 13 residues. As DNA, the CDR3 is TGTGCCAGCAGCGTAGAGAGAAACACTGAAGCTTTCTTT. It codes for CASSVERNTEAFF.

The chain recombines TRBV7-2 with TRBJ2-7; TRBD2 is a possible D gene (5 bases). Germline CDR1 is SGHTA and CDR2 is FQGNSA. The CDR3 is made up of 13 amino acids. V lost 6 bases and J lost 3, with 12 bases in between. The CDR3 sequence: CASRTGLLYEQYF. Written as DNA, the CDR3 is TGTGCCAGCAGAACCGGACTTCTCTACGAGCAGTACTTC. Complete variable domain (other parts from reference TRBV7-2 and TRBJ2-7): GAGVSQSPSNKVTEKGKDVELRCDPISGHTALYWYRQSLGQGLEFLIYFQGNSAPDKSGLPSDRFSAERTGGSVSTLTIQRTQQEDSAVYLCASRTGLLYEQYFGPGTRLTVT.

The chain is built from TRBV3-1 (or the pseudogene TRBV3-2) and TRBJ2-3; D is uncertain. Germline CDR1 reads LGHDT; CDR2 reads YNNKEL (reference sequence). The CDR3 is 18 residues long. The V and J ends lost 0 bases and 2 bases respectively, with 18 bases between them. In nucleotides, the CDR3 is TGTGCCAGCAGCCAAGACTACTGGCAGGTTATTACCACAGATACGCAGTATTTT. This encodes CASSQDYWQVITTDTQYF.

This clone was picked up a small number of times. The V gene is TRBV6-6, the J gene TRBJ1-6; D might be TRBD1 (5 bases). The CDR3 totals 16 residues. In germline, CDR1 is MNHNY, CDR2 SVGAGI (reference sequence). V dropped 7 bases and J dropped 6 bases, with 19 bases sitting between them. CDR3 protein: CASTRRGQSLNSPLHF. The CDR3, as DNA: TGTGCCAGCACCCGCCGAGGACAAAGCCTTAATTCACCCCTCCACTTT.

This chain uses TRBV9 with TRBJ2-7; TRBD2 might be the D (6 bases). This CDR3 comprises 16 residues. Germline V gene sequence: CDR1 SGDLS, CDR2 YYNGEE. Trimming shortened V by 3 bases and J by 3 bases, and 19 bases separated the two germline ends. The CDR3 DNA reads TGTGCCAGCAGCGCCGGAACCGGGACGGGAGACTACGAGCAGTACTTC. Translation: CASSAGTGTGDYEQYF.